Following are 8 T cell receptor beta chains from one sample sequenced in a study of shared clonotypes between healthy human individuals. Generated by immunoSEQ multiplex PCR, the TCRdb table keeps only in-frame clones and is missing some. The table records around 690,000 clones, 90% of them present only once. Input material: memory CD8+ T cells from PBMCs. The sample's subset: CD45RO+ cells pooled with CCR7-negative TemRA cells. The source of these receptors is a man between 18 and 35 years old in good health. Some clones in this sample may be carry-over from other donors' samples.

Remarks on this clone: This sample includes further DNA sequences coding for the same CDR3. This chain uses TRBV27 with TRBJ1-2, with D perhaps matching TRBD1 (5 bases). Germline loops: CDR1 MNHEY, CDR2 SMNVEV (reference sequence). The CDR3 sequence is 13 residues long. With 2 bases removed from V and 4 bases from J, the gap between germline ends came to 8 bases. The CDR3, as DNA: TGTGCCAGCAGTTTAACAGGAAGCTATGGCTACACCTTC. Translated: CASSLTGSYGYTF.

This chain joins TRBV5-6 and TRBJ2-1, with 7 bases aligning to TRBD2. CDR3 length equals 14 residues. Germline values: CDR1 SGHDT, CDR2 YYEEEE. With V trimmed by 0 bases and J by 6 bases, 3 bases remained unmatched. CDR3 loop: CASSLGAGVNEQFF. The CDR3, as DNA: TGTGCCAGCAGCTTGGGGGCGGGAGTCAATGAGCAGTTCTTC. The whole variable domain, remainder taken from reference TRBV5-6 and TRBJ2-1, is DAGVTQSPTHLIKTRGQQVTLRCSPKSGHDTVSWYQQALGQGPQFIFQYYEEEERQRGNFPDRFSGHQFPNYSSELNVNALLLGDSALYLCASSLGAGVNEQFFGPGTRLTVL.

This chain links TRBV7-9 with TRBJ1-4; possibly TRBD1 for D (5 bases). V lost 5 bases to trimming and J lost 6 bases, with 16 bases between them. The CDR3 is made up of 15 amino acids. Germline lookup yields CDR1 SEHNR and CDR2 FQNEAQ (reference sequence). CDR3 residues: CASSAKTAADEKLFF. The CDR3 nucleotides read TGTGCCAGCAGCGCAAAGACAGCCGCGGATGAAAAACTGTTTTTT.

The chain is built from TRBV5-6 and TRBJ2-1, with D hard to call. The CDR3 covers 14 residues. Trimming took 0 bases from V and 5 from J, leaving 9 bases between them. Germline V CDR1 and CDR2: SGHDT, YYEEEE. CDR3 coding DNA: TGTGCCAGCAGCTTGGTTCCAGCAAACAATGAGCAGTTCTTC. Its protein is CASSLVPANNEQFF.

The rearrangement links TRBV27 to TRBJ2-7, with D possibly matching TRBD2 (6 bases). The V gene lost 2 bases and the J gene lost 0 bases, with 11 bases spanning the gap. This CDR3 region has 15 residues. Germline V lookup: CDR1 MNHEY, CDR2 SMNVEV (reference sequence). CDR3 residues: CASSLMGGVSYEQYF. The CDR3 region has the DNA TGTGCCAGCAGTTTAATGGGAGGCGTCTCCTACGAGCAGTACTTC.

The chain uses TRBV6-5 and TRBJ2-1; TRBD1 is a possible D gene (6 bases). CDR1 and CDR2 from the germline V gene are MNHEY and SVGAGI. The length of the CDR3 is 12 residues. Between the trimmed V and J ends, which lost 5 bases and 10 bases, there was a span of 12 bases. The CDR3 DNA is TGTGCCAGCAGTCTACAGGGTGAGGAGCAGTTCTTC. Translated, it gives CASSLQGEEQFF.

The V and J genes are TRBV19 and TRBJ2-7, with 7 positions matching TRBD1. Looked up from germline, CDR1 is LNHDA and CDR2 is SQIVND (reference sequence). J was trimmed by 2 bases and V by 5 bases; bases with no gene match: 6. The CDR3 sequence is 14 residues long. The CDR3 DNA reads TGTGCCAGTAGTGACGGGACAGAGGCCTACGAGCAGTACTTC. Translation gives CASSDGTEAYEQYF.

The chain recombines TRBV28 with TRBJ2-6; D is unresolved. The CDR3 has 16 residues. The V gene's germline CDR1 is MDHEN and CDR2 SYDVKM. Trimming removed 5 bases at V and 4 bases at J, with 15 bases between. CDR3 amino acids: CASSPSLIAGANVLTF. The CDR3 nucleotides read TGTGCCAGCAGTCCCTCCCTTATCGCCGGGGCCAACGTCCTGACTTTC.